This T cell receptor (beta chain) was profiled in a study of blood T cell repertoires in COVID-19. Looking at the study overall: Acute and convalescent COVID-19 specimens originated in the United States, Italy and Spain. PBMCs, B-cell-depleted T cells, or T cells were the source of the cDNA or gDNA that made up the material.

This clone was detected only once. How the authors handled the data: Amplification of reference gene primers provided the estimated nucleated cell counts. Sequenced by immunoSEQ multiplex PCR; TCRdb stores in-frame clones only, minus some. V and J calls and clone size are as listed in that table; D and trimming were resolved from the DNA. Of about 88,000 clones in the sample, approximately 90% were seen once. Germline V lookup: CDR1 LNHDA, CDR2 SQIVND (reference sequence). The CDR3 length is 15 residues. The V and J ends lost 10 bases and 3 bases, in that order; junction bases with no gene match: 9. Sequencing was done on a sample of peripheral blood. The gene calls are TRBV19 and TRBJ2-3; 11 nucleotides agree with TRBD1. The clonotype originates from a man aged 60 to 69 with acute or convalescent COVID-19. Here the CDR3 DNA reads TGTGCCACCGCGGACAGGGGGCGCGGGACAGATACGCAGTATTTT. Translated: CATADRGRGTDTQYF.